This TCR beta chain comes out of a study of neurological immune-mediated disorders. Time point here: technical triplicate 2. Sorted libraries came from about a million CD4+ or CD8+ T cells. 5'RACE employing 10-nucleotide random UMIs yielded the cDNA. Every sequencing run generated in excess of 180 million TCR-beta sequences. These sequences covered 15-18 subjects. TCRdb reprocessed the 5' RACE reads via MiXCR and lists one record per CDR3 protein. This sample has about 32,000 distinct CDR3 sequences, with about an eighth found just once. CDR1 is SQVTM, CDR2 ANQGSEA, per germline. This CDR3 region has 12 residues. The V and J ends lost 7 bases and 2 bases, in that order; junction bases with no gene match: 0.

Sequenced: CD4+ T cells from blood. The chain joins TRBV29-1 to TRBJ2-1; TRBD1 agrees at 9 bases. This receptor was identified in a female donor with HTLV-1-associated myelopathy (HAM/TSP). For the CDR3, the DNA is TGCAGCGGGACAGGGGCCTACAATGAGCAGTTCTTC. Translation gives CSGTGAYNEQFF.